The following is a T cell receptor (beta chain) sequence with its context. This table comes from immunoSEQ multiplex PCR, and its TCRdb copy is limited to in-frame clones, with some not included. The table has roughly 80,000 clones, more than 85% seen once. The sample originates from a study of technical replicates of blood from a handful of donors. The germline gives CDR1 MNHEY, CDR2 SMNVEV (reference sequence). V was cut by 6 bases and J by 5 bases, with 20 bases left in between. This CDR3 spans 15 amino acids. The rearrangement links TRBV27 to TRBJ2-7; a possible D gene is TRBD1 (6 bases). The sequence derives from a human donor in good health. Input material: T cells isolated from PBMCs. The CDR3 nucleotides read TGTGCCAGCAGCTCACAGGGTAGGCCGATCGACGAGCAGTACTTC. Its protein product is CASSSQGRPIDEQYF.